A selection of T cell receptor beta chains follows, all from one sample in a study of beta chain features in type 1 diabetes. The protocol was immunoSEQ multiplex PCR, while the TCRdb copy is restricted to in-frame clones and leaves out a portion. The sample consists of 250,000 to 350,000 clones, 11% of them appearing once. The sample comprised naive CD4+ T cells from blood. Receptor source: a woman in her twenties or thirties in good health. Both conserved end residues are part of each CDR3. The D gene is left open where the match is weak. Some rows mark clone size as missing; the rest say once, few, many or name a class of expanded clone.

TRBJ2-3,TRBD2,TRBV5-4,-,CASSSGTSGSQDTQYF,TGTGCCAGCAGCTCCGGGACTAGCGGGAGTCAAGATACGCAGTATTTT
TRBJ2-3,TRBD2,TRBV19,-,CASSLVSGRSDTQYF,TGTGCCAGTAGTCTCGTTAGCGGGAGGTCAGATACGCAGTATTTT
TRBJ2-7,TRBD2,TRBV18,-,CASSPSTSGRYEQYF,TGTGCCAGCTCACCAAGTACTAGCGGGAGGTACGAGCAGTACTTC
TRBJ2-7,-,TRBV30,-,CAWNIGGAYEQYF,TGTGCCTGGAATATTGGAGGGGCCTACGAGCAGTACTTC
TRBJ2-7,TRBD2,TRBV27,few,CASSPLTSATFEQYF,TGTGCCAGCAGTCCCCTAACTAGCGCTACCTTCGAGCAGTACTTC
TRBJ1-1,-,TRBV5-6,few,CASSYSGGGLNTEAFF,TGTGCCAGCAGCTACTCCGGGGGTGGGCTGAACACTGAAGCTTTCTTT
TRBJ1-5,-,TRBV2,few,CASSRQPIQPQHF,TGTGCCAGCAGCAGGCAGCCCATACAGCCCCAGCATTTT
TRBJ1-1,-,TRBV18,-,CASSPAVQGEGTEAFF,TGTGCCAGCTCACCAGCCGTACAGGGCGAGGGCACTGAAGCTTTCTTT
TRBJ1-2,-,TRBV20-1,few,CSARVDYGYTF,TGCAGTGCTAGAGTAGACTATGGCTACACCTTC
TRBJ2-1,TRBD2,TRBV9,-,CASSVAGGRYNEQFF,TGTGCCAGCAGCGTAGCGGGAGGGCGTTACAATGAGCAGTTCTTC
TRBJ2-7,TRBD2,TRBV28,-,CASRPPGGLYYEQYF,TGTGCCAGCAGACCACCGGGAGGGCTATACTACGAGCAGTACTTC
TRBJ2-3,TRBD2,TRBV5-1,-,CASSGGRAADTQYF,TGCGCCAGCAGCGGGGGGAGGGCCGCAGATACGCAGTATTTT
TRBJ2-7,-,TRBV10-3,few,CAISEQQRYEQYF,TGTGCCATCAGTGAACAGCAACGCTACGAGCAGTACTTC
TRBJ2-6,TRBD1,TRBV5-4,few,CASKGGLSGANVLTF,TGTGCCAGCAAAGGGGGCCTCTCTGGGGCCAACGTCCTGACTTTC
TRBJ2-7,TRBD1,TRBV18,-,CASSPTGAYEQYF,TGTGCCAGCTCACCGACAGGGGCCTACGAGCAGTACTTC
TRBJ2-1,TRBD1,TRBV5-1,-,CASSLDRGGNEQFF,TGCGCCAGCAGCCTGGACAGGGGTGGCAATGAGCAGTTCTTC